The 19 T cell receptor beta chains in this list originate from one sample, sequenced in a study of CD8 T cells in Susac syndrome. Roughly 0.45 to 1 ug RNA was reverse transcribed with random hexamers. MiXCR, applied by TCRdb to the immunoSEQ multiplex PCR reads, yields one record per CDR3 protein. The sample holds about 180,000 distinct CDR3 sequences; roughly 94% are singletons and the top ten take over 0.095%. The material sequenced was CD4+ T cells from PBMCs. The receptor source for this set is a human donor with Susac syndrome.

V and J are TRBV7-2 and TRBJ2-4; D is ambiguous. CDR1 is SGHTA and CDR2 is FQGNSA in the germline V gene. This CDR3 comprises 16 residues. V lost 1 base, J lost 1 base, and 11 bases lay in between. DNA of the CDR3: TGTGCCAGCAGCTTAGAAGTCCTACTCGCCAAAAACATTCAGTACTTC. It is translated as CASSLEVLLAKNIQYF.

V usage is TRBV7-9 and J usage is TRBJ1-2, with D unresolved. Looked up from germline, CDR1 is SEHNR and CDR2 is FQNEAQ (reference sequence). The CDR3 sequence is 16 residues long. The ends were cut back, 5 bases at V and 2 bases at J, with 18 bases in the middle. The CDR3 bases are TGTGCCAGCAGCCCACTAACCCCCAACGGGAACTATGGCTACACCTTC. It codes for CASSPLTPNGNYGYTF.

This sequence joins TRBV9 and TRBJ2-1; D may match TRBD1 or TRBD2 (5 bases each). Trimming shortened V by 0 bases and J by 7 bases, and 17 bases separated the two germline ends. The length of the CDR3 is 16 residues. Germline CDR1 reads SGDLS; CDR2 reads YYNGEE. CDR3 nucleotide sequence: TGTGCCAGCAGCGTAGCCTCGAGAGGGGCCGGGAATGAGCAGTTCTTC. Protein sequence: CASSVASRGAGNEQFF. Combining the CDR3 with reference TRBV9 and TRBJ2-1 gives the whole variable domain DSGVTQTPKHLITATGQRVTLRCSPRSGDLSVYWYQQSLDQGLQFLIQYYNGEERAKGNILERFSAQQFPDLHSELNLSSLELGDSALYFCASSVASRGAGNEQFFGPGTRLTVL.

The chain is built from TRBV14 and TRBJ1-1; the D is unclear. There are 13 residues in the CDR3. The germline V gene has CDR1 SGHDN and CDR2 FVKESK. V lost 3 bases, J lost 5 bases, and 10 bases lay in between. This chain's CDR3 is CASSQGMGTEAFF. The CDR3, as DNA: TGTGCCAGCAGCCAGGGGATGGGGACTGAAGCTTTCTTT.

The J gene is TRBJ2-3, the V gene TRBV6-2 or TRBV6-3; 7 nucleotides line up with TRBD2. The CDR3 runs 16 residues. Unmatched junction bases numbered 9, after V lost 4 bases and J lost 2 bases. CDR1 MNHEY and CDR2 SVGEGT come from the germline V gene. The CDR3 protein is CASSSRREAFTDTQYF. In nucleotides, the CDR3 is TGTGCCAGCAGTTCCCGACGGGAGGCCTTCACAGATACGCAGTATTTT.

The chain has TRBV20-1 and TRBJ1-5; D gene uncertain. Germline CDR1 reads DFQATT; CDR2 reads SNEGSKA (reference sequence). This CDR3 region has 15 residues. V was pared by 4 bases and J by 1 base, with 14 bases between. CDR3 coding DNA: TGCAGTGCTACCCCGGAGGGTCGGAGCAATCAGCCCCAGCATTTT. It is translated as CSATPEGRSNQPQHF.

The chain joins TRBV20-1 to TRBJ2-1; either TRBD1 or TRBD2 may supply D (5 bases each). The CDR3 sequence is 14 residues long. Germline values: CDR1 DFQATT, CDR2 SNEGSKA (reference sequence). V was shortened by 6 bases and J by 9 bases, with 21 bases between the two germline ends. As DNA, the CDR3 is TGCAGTGCACCGGGACCCCTAGACACGGGTGAGCAGTTCTTC. It codes for CSAPGPLDTGEQFF.

The chain employs TRBV30 and TRBJ1-2; D is possibly TRBD1 (6 bases). With 7 bases removed from V and 6 bases from J, the gap between germline ends came to 12 bases. The CDR3 covers 11 residues. Germline V gene sequence: CDR1 GTSNPN, CDR2 SVGIG (reference sequence). The CDR3 DNA follows: TGTGCCTTTCACAGGGATAATGGCTACACCTTC. It yields the protein CAFHRDNGYTF.

The chain couples TRBV30 to TRBJ1-1; possible D gene TRBD1, 5 bases. Trimming took 4 bases from V and 3 from J, leaving 18 bases between them. The CDR3 length is 15 residues. Germline CDR1 and CDR2: GTSNPN and SVGIG (reference sequence). The CDR3: CAWIGATSPDTEAFF. CDR3 coding DNA: TGTGCCTGGATAGGGGCCACTTCTCCGGACACTGAAGCTTTCTTT.

The chain couples TRBV9 to TRBJ2-5, with 9 bases that match TRBD2. In germline, CDR1 is SGDLS, CDR2 YYNGEE. The CDR3 consists of 17 residues. With 4 bases clipped from V and 2 bases from J, the junction kept 12 bases outside the gene matches. Written as DNA, the CDR3 is TGTGCCAGCAGCTCCCCCCCCAGCGGGGGGAAACAAGAGACCCAGTACTTC. Protein: CASSSPPSGGKQETQYF.

The chain couples TRBV20-1 to TRBJ2-7; 9 bases map to TRBD1. This CDR3 comprises 13 residues. The germline V gene has CDR1 DFQATT and CDR2 SNEGSKA (reference sequence). With 4 bases clipped from V and 6 bases from J, the junction kept 7 bases outside the gene matches. In DNA, the CDR3 is TGCAGTGCTACCGGGACAGGGTACGTCGAGCAGTACTTC. As protein: CSATGTGYVEQYF.

The rearrangement uses TRBV6-5 and TRBJ1-2; unclear D gene. Trimming cost V 4 bases and J 8 bases, with 11 bases left between them. Germline loops: CDR1 MNHEY, CDR2 SVGAGI. The CDR3 contains 12 residues. CDR3 region: CASSFTGWGYTF. The CDR3 coding sequence is TGTGCCAGCAGTTTTACTGGATGGGGCTACACCTTC.

This chain joins TRBV7-9 and TRBJ1-1, with TRBD1 as a possible D gene (5 bases). CDR3 size: 13 residues. The V end lost 4 bases, the J end lost 2 bases, and 8 bases lay between the germline ends. Germline CDR1 reads SEHNR; CDR2 reads FQNEAQ (reference sequence). The CDR3 DNA reads TGTGCCAGCAGCTCTGGGGGAAACACTGAAGCTTTCTTT. As protein: CASSSGGNTEAFF.

V is TRBV6-5 and J is TRBJ1-1, with D maybe TRBD1 (6 bases). The length of the CDR3 is 14 residues. Trimming removed 6 bases at V and 2 bases at J, with 13 bases between. CDR1 and CDR2 (germline): MNHEY, SVGAGI. The DNA for the CDR3 is TGTGCCAGCAGCCGTAACAGGGACAACACTGAAGCTTTCTTT. It encodes CASSRNRDNTEAFF.

J is TRBJ1-2 and V is TRBV7-9; D uncertain. Deletions cut 4 bases from V and 3 bases from J, with 15 bases between. The CDR3 contains 15 residues. The germline V gene has CDR1 SEHNR and CDR2 FQNEAQ (reference sequence). CDR3 nucleotides: TGTGCCAGCAGCTCCCTTAAGGCAGGTTACTATGGCTACACCTTC. Protein: CASSSLKAGYYGYTF.

The V gene is TRBV4-3, the J gene TRBJ1-4, with D unresolved. Germline CDR1 LGHNA, CDR2 YSLEER. Trimming took off 1 base at V and 4 bases at J, with 7 bases between the two ends. This CDR3 is 14 amino acids long. The CDR3 DNA is TGCGCCAGCAGCCAAGTAGGGATTAATGAAAAACTGTTTTTT. It encodes CASSQVGINEKLFF.

The chain recombines TRBV12-3 or TRBV12-4 with TRBJ2-1, with no clear D. V lost 3 bases and J lost 9, with 12 bases in between. CDR3 length: 13 amino acids. The CDR3 here is CASSFGQTGEQFF. The CDR3, as DNA: TGTGCCAGCAGTTTCGGGCAAACGGGTGAGCAGTTCTTC.

CDR3 amino acids: CASSATGSNQPQHF. DNA for the CDR3: TGTGCCAGCAGTGCAACAGGGAGTAATCAGCCCCAGCATTTT. This sequence joins TRBV2 and TRBJ1-5; TRBD1 might be the D (6 bases). Trimming stripped 4 bases from V and 4 bases from J, with 11 bases between. The CDR3 has 14 residues. Germline V gene sequence: CDR1 SNHLY, CDR2 FYNNEI.

The rearrangement uses TRBV27 and TRBJ2-5; 7 bases map to TRBD2. Per germline, CDR1 MNHEY and CDR2 SMNVEV (reference sequence). V shed 5 bases and J 6 bases; nucleotides not matched to a gene: 9. The CDR3 is made up of 14 amino acids. CDR3 bases: TGTGCCAGCAGTCTAGAGCGGGGAGGCAAGACCCAGTACTTC. This encodes CASSLERGGKTQYF.